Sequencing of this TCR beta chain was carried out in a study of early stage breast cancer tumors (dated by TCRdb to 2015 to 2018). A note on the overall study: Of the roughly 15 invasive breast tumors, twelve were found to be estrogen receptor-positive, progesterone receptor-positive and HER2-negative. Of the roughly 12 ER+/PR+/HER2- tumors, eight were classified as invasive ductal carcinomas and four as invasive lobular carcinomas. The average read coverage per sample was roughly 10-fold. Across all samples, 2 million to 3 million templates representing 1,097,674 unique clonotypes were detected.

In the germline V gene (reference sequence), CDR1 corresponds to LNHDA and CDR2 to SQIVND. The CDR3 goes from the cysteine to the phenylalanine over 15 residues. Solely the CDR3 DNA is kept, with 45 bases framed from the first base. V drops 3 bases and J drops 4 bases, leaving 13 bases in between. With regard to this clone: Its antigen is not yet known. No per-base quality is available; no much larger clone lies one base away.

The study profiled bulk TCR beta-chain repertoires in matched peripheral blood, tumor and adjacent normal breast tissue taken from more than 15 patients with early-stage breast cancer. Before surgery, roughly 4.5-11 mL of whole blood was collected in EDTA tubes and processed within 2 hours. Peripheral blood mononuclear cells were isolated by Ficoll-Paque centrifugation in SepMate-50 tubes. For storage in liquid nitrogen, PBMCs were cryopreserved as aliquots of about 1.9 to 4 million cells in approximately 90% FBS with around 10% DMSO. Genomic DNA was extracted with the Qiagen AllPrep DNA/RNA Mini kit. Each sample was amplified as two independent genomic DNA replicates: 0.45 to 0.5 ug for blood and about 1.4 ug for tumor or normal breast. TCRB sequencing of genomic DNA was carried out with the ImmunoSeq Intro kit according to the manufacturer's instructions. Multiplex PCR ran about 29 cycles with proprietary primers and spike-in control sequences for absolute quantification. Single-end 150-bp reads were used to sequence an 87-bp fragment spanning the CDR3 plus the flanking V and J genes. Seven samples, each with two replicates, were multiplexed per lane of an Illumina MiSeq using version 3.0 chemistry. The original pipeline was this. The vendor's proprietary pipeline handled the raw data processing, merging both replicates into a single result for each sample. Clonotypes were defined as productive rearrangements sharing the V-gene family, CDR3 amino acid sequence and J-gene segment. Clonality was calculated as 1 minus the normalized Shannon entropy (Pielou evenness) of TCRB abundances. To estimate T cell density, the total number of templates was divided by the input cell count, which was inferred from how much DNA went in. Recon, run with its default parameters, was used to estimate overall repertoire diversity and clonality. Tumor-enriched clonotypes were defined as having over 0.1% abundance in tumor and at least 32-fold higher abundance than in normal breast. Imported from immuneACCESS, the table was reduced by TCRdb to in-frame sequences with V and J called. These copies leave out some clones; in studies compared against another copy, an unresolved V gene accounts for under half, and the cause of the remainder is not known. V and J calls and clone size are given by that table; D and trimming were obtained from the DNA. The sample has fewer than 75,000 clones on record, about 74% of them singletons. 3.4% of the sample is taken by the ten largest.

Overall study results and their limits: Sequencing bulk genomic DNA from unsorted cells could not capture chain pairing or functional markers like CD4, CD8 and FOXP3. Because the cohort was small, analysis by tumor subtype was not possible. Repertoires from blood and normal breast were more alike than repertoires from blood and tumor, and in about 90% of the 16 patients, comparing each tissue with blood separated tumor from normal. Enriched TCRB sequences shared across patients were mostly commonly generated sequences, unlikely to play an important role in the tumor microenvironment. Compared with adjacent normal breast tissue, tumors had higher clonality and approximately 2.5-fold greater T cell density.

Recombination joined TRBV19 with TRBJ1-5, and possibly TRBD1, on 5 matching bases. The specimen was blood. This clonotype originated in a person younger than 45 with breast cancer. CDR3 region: CASSIGGVENQPQHF. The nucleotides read TGTGCCAGTAGTATTGGAGGGGTAGAAAATCAGCCCCAGCATTTT. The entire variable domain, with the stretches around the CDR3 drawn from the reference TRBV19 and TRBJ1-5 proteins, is DGGITQSPKYLFRKEGQNVTLSCEQNLNHDAMYWYRQDPGQGLRLIYYSQIVNDFQKGDIAEGYSVSREKKESFPLTVTSAQKNPTAFYLCASSIGGVENQPQHFGDGTRLSIL.